A selection of T cell receptor beta chains follows, all from one sample in a study of blood T cell repertoires in COVID-19. Assay used: immunoSEQ multiplex PCR; TCRdb lists only in-frame clones, some missing. The data contain about 83,000 clones, roughly 87% of them seen just once; the ten biggest clones take up around 3%. The specimen was peripheral blood. The receptors here all came from a woman in her 50s with active or convalescent COVID-19. Each CDR3 is given with its conserved first and last residue. D genes are given only for firm matches. Not all rows give a size; the values are once, few, many and, for expanded clones, a class.

>TRBV14|TRBJ2-2|-|-
CASSLQGRANTGELFF
TGTGCCAGCAGCCTACAGGGACGTGCGAACACCGGGGAGCTGTTTTTT
>TRBV27|TRBJ2-4|-|TRBD1
CASSANRGDIQYF
TGTGCCAGCAGTGCCAACAGGGGTGACATTCAGTACTTC
>TRBV7-3|TRBJ1-1|-|TRBD1
CASSSDRGQNEAFF
TGTGCCAGCAGCTCGGACAGGGGGCAAAATGAAGCTTTCTTT
>TRBV7-2|TRBJ1-2|once|-
CASSYQGTNYGYTF
TGTGCCAGCAGTTATCAGGGCACAAACTATGGCTACACCTTC
>TRBV2|TRBJ2-7|-|-
CASSAVRLEQYF
TGTGCCAGCAGTGCGGTCAGGCTCGAGCAGTACTTC
>TRBV19|TRBJ2-2|-|TRBD2
CASSTSGGAPGELFF
TGTGCCAGTAGTACTAGCGGGGGGGCGCCCGGGGAGCTGTTTTTT
>TRBV3-1/TRBV3-2|TRBJ1-3|-|-
CASAERGSKGNTIYF
TGTGCCAGCGCTGAGCGCGGATCTAAAGGAAACACCATATATTTT
>TRBV10-3|TRBJ2-5|-|TRBD2
CAISESTSGGHMYF
TGTGCCATCAGTGAGTCCACTAGCGGGGGCCATATGTACTTC
>TRBV10-3|TRBJ2-7|-|-
CAITPQALSHEQYF
TGTGCCATCACCCCCCAAGCGTTATCCCACGAGCAGTACTTC
>TRBV6-6|TRBJ2-6|-|-
CASSYSTSSGANVLTF
TGTGCCAGCAGTTACTCGACTAGCTCTGGGGCCAACGTCCTGACTTTC
>TRBV7-2|TRBJ1-5|-|-
CASSLGPGPNQPQHF
TGTGCCAGCAGCTTGGGTCCAGGCCCCAATCAGCCCCAGCATTTT
>TRBV4-2|TRBJ2-1|-|-
CASSLDRSSYNEQFF
TGTGCCAGCAGTCTAGACAGAAGCTCCTACAATGAGCAGTTCTTC
>TRBV2|TRBJ1-6|-|TRBD1
CASSETAGQGGSPLHF
TGTGCCAGCAGTGAGACGGCGGGACAGGGAGGTTCACCCCTCCACTTT
>TRBV28|TRBJ1-1|many|-
CASESSRDSRTEAFF
TGTGCCAGCGAATCAAGCCGCGACAGTCGCACTGAAGCTTTCTTT
>TRBV3-1/TRBV3-2|TRBJ1-1|-|-
CASSPLAGHTEAFF
TGTGCCAGCAGCCCACTTGCAGGCCACACTGAAGCTTTCTTT
>TRBV18|TRBJ1-5|-|-
CASSPIQGSNQPQHF
TGTGCCAGCTCCCCCATACAGGGTAGCAATCAGCCCCAGCATTTT
>TRBV9|TRBJ1-2|-|TRBD1
CASSDTGGGFGYTF
TGTGCCAGCAGTGATACAGGGGGCGGGTTTGGCTACACCTTC
>TRBV19|TRBJ1-1|-|-
CASQTGGLEAFF
TGTGCCAGTCAGACAGGCGGACTTGAAGCTTTCTTT
>TRBV18|TRBJ1-1|-|-
CASSPQSGFSTEAFF
TGTGCCAGCTCACCACAGTCGGGGTTCAGCACTGAAGCTTTCTTT
>TRBV10-3|TRBJ1-1|-|-
CAISGVGGDTEAFF
TGTGCCATCAGTGGAGTAGGGGGTGACACTGAAGCTTTCTTT
>TRBV7-2|TRBJ2-7|-|-
CASSLGVSVAHSYEQYF
TGTGCCAGCAGCTTAGGGGTCAGCGTGGCCCACTCCTACGAGCAGTACTTC